This entry is about one TCR beta chain. This record comes from a study of blood T cell repertoires in COVID-19. For the study at large: The origin of the acute and convalescent COVID-19 samples was the United States, Italy and Spain. In each case, the material was cDNA or gDNA derived from T cells, B-cell-depleted T cells, or PBMCs.

Germline V lookup: CDR1 MNHEY, CDR2 SMNVEV (reference sequence). The CDR3 is 17 residues long. Trimming shortened V by 5 bases and J by 1 base, and 17 bases separated the two germline ends. The protocol was immunoSEQ multiplex PCR, while the TCRdb copy is restricted to in-frame clones and leaves out a portion. The repertoire holds just over 250,000 clones, with roughly 88% as singletons. Enrollment of patients from Seattle took place during active infection, with longitudinal follow-up. Sequencing was carried out using peripheral blood. The chain uses TRBV27 and TRBJ1-4; possibly TRBD1 for D (6 bases). The receptor's source is a woman between 70 and 85 years old with COVID-19, enrolled during active disease. In DNA, the CDR3 is TGTGCCAGCAGTCACCATTCAGGGGTTGGAACTAATGAAAAACTGTTTTTT. It specifies CASSHHSGVGTNEKLFF.